The 9 T cell receptor beta chains given below trace back to one sample, sequenced in a study of T cell repertoires in cytomegalovirus infection. From the reads, TCRdb called clonotypes with MiXCR, one entry per CDR3 protein. The data contain 150,000 or so distinct CDR3 sequences, 15% to 20% of them singletons. Sequencing was done on a sample of CD8+ T cells from PBMCs. The source of these receptors is a human donor in good health (CMV status not recorded). Some clones in this sample may be carry-over from other donors' samples.

This chain links TRBV20-1 with TRBJ2-7, with TRBD1 matching over 9 bases. Germline lookup yields CDR1 DFQATT and CDR2 SNEGSKA (reference sequence). V shed 6 bases, J shed 2 bases, and the junction held 5 bases outside the gene matches. The CDR3 sequence is 13 residues long. DNA for the CDR3: TGCAGTGCCATGACAGGGGGAACCTACGAGCAGTACTTC. As protein: CSAMTGGTYEQYF.

This rearrangement joins TRBV20-1 to TRBJ2-5; D perhaps matches TRBD1 (5 bases). The germline V and J ends were trimmed by 6 bases and 1 base, with 15 bases remaining between them. The germline V gene encodes CDR1 DFQATT and CDR2 SNEGSKA (reference sequence). The CDR3 extends over 14 amino acids. CDR3 sequence: CSAKNRQIQETQYF. DNA for the CDR3: TGCAGTGCCAAAAACCGACAGATCCAAGAGACCCAGTACTTC.

In this sample, this clonotype turned up a few times. The gene calls are TRBV28 and TRBJ1-2; D is unclear. With 6 bases removed from V and 8 bases from J, the gap between germline ends came to 10 bases. Per the germline V gene, CDR1 is MDHEN and CDR2 is SYDVKM. This CDR3 is built from 11 residues. DNA of the CDR3: TGTGCCAGCAGCCTACACGAGGGCTACACCTTC. Translating it yields CASSLHEGYTF.

This clonotype was seen many times. The gene calls are TRBV12-5 and TRBJ1-1; TRBD1 matches at 7 bases. The CDR3 consists of 15 residues. Germline V gene sequence: CDR1 LGHNT, CDR2 FRNRAP. V was clipped by 5 bases and J by 4 bases; unmatched bases: 10. CDR3 in DNA: TGTGCTAGTGGTCAAGACAGGGACAGATTCACTGAAGCTTTCTTT. It yields the protein CASGQDRDRFTEAFF.

This clonotype was found a few times. V usage is TRBV7-2 and J usage is TRBJ2-5; TRBD1 aligns across 7 bases. J lost 2 bases, V lost 3 bases, and 6 bases had no gene match. Per germline, CDR1 SGHTA and CDR2 FQGNSA. The CDR3 consists of 15 residues. The CDR3 nucleotides read TGTGCCAGCAGCTTGGAAGACAGGGTGCAAGAGACCCAGTACTTC. Encoded protein: CASSLEDRVQETQYF.

The CDR3 sequence: CASSLSGDTEAFF. CDR3 DNA sequence: TGTGCCAGCAGTTTATCGGGGGATACTGAAGCTTTCTTT. V usage is TRBV27 and J usage is TRBJ1-1; D possibly corresponds to TRBD1 (5 bases). The CDR3 is 13 residues long. V gave up 0 bases and J gave up 5 bases, with 7 bases separating them. Germline lookup yields CDR1 MNHEY and CDR2 SMNVEV (reference sequence).

The rearrangement links TRBV2 to TRBJ1-2, with D possibly matching TRBD1 (6 bases). Per germline, CDR1 SNHLY and CDR2 FYNNEI. Trimming removed 8 bases from V and 8 bases from J, with 15 bases in between. There are 12 residues in the CDR3. The CDR3 nucleotides read TGTGCCAGCCCTACAGGGTCTCGGGGCTACACCTTC. It specifies CASPTGSRGYTF.

The chain has TRBV10-3 and TRBJ2-7; D is possibly TRBD1 (5 bases). This CDR3 has 14 amino acids. V gave up 5 bases and J gave up 5 bases, with 16 bases separating them. Germline V gene sequence: CDR1 ENHRY, CDR2 SYGVKD. The CDR3 sequence: CAISKDSRSDEQYF. In DNA, the CDR3 is TGTGCCATCAGTAAAGACAGTCGGAGCGACGAGCAGTACTTC.

This clonotype was recorded a few times. V usage is TRBV7-2 and J usage is TRBJ2-1, with 7 positions matching TRBD2. V shed 5 bases, J shed 3 bases, and the junction held 10 bases outside the gene matches. The CDR3 length is 16 residues. CDR1 is SGHTA, CDR2 FQGNSA, per germline. The CDR3 nucleotides are TGTGCCAGCAGCCCTATAGCGGGCGGGATCTACAATGAGCAGTTCTTC. Translating it yields CASSPIAGGIYNEQFF.